The next 21 T cell receptor beta chains were all read from a single sample in a study of long-term antiretroviral therapy in people with HIV. Sequencing used immunoSEQ v3.0 at survey level. The assay was immunoSEQ multiplex PCR, and TCRdb's table has in-frame clones only and misses some. The table has tens of thousands of clones, 75% to 85% seen once. The material was unsorted PBMCs, obtained 0.3 years after starting antiretroviral therapy. The receptors originated from a man aged 18 to 29 with HIV.

This chain uses TRBV30 with TRBJ2-5; D is ambiguous. Germline values: CDR1 GTSNPN, CDR2 SVGIG (reference sequence). CDR3 length equals 16 residues. Trimming pared 4 bases from V and 1 base from J, leaving 19 bases between. This CDR3 is CAWKPVKSVGQETQYF. The CDR3 nucleotides read TGTGCCTGGAAGCCGGTGAAGTCCGTCGGCCAAGAGACCCAGTACTTC.

The chain is built from TRBV5-4 and TRBJ2-5; no firm D call. Germline V gene sequence: CDR1 SGHNT, CDR2 YYREEE (reference sequence). The germline V and J ends were trimmed by 4 bases and 5 bases, with 9 bases remaining between them. The CDR3 covers 12 residues. In DNA form, the CDR3 reads TGTGCCAGCAGCGGCAGTGGGGAGACCCAGTACTTC. This codes for CASSGSGETQYF.

This rearrangement joins TRBV6-6 to TRBJ1-2; 8 positions match TRBD1. The CDR3 is 13 amino acids. The germline V gene has CDR1 MNHNY and CDR2 SVGAGI (reference sequence). V was clipped by 8 bases and J by 8 bases; unmatched bases: 10. The CDR3 DNA reads TGTGCCAGCCTACTAGGACAGGGTCAAGGCTACACCTTC. It is translated as CASLLGQGQGYTF.

This clone was observed a few times. V is TRBV6-5 and J is TRBJ2-1; 11 bases are a match to TRBD2. With V trimmed by 7 bases and J by 3 bases, 5 bases remained unmatched. The germline CDR1 and CDR2 sequences are MNHEY and SVGAGI. This CDR3 contains 15 residues. The CDR3 region has the DNA TGTGCCAGCACCCTAACTAGCGGGGGCTACAATGAGCAGTTCTTC. Translation: CASTLTSGGYNEQFF.

V and J are TRBV4-2 and TRBJ1-3; D ambiguous. The V end lost 0 bases, the J end lost 0 bases, and 9 bases lay between the germline ends. The germline gives CDR1 LGHNA, CDR2 YNFKEQ. This CDR3 has 16 amino acids. This CDR3 reads CASSQDGRSSGNTIYF. In nucleotides, the CDR3 is TGTGCCAGCAGCCAAGATGGACGGAGCTCTGGAAACACCATATATTTT.

The rearrangement joins TRBV11-2 to TRBJ2-7; no reliable D call. This CDR3 is 10 amino acids long. Trimming shortened V by 3 bases and J by 5 bases, and 2 bases separated the two germline ends. CDR1 and CDR2 from the germline V gene are SGHAT and FQNNGV. The CDR3 sequence: CASSFDEQYF. The DNA for the CDR3 is TGTGCCAGCAGCTTTGACGAGCAGTACTTC.

The chain joins TRBV29-1 to TRBJ2-3; D might be TRBD1 (5 bases). Trimming removed 3 bases at V and 3 bases at J, with 10 bases between. Germline values: CDR1 SQVTM, CDR2 ANQGSEA. CDR3 size: 13 residues. The CDR3 region is CSVDVTVTDTQYF. The CDR3 DNA follows: TGCAGCGTTGACGTGACAGTAACAGATACGCAGTATTTT.

This clone was recorded a few times. V usage is TRBV4-2 and J usage is TRBJ2-1; 9 positions match TRBD2. The CDR3 is made up of 16 amino acids. The germline V gene has CDR1 LGHNA and CDR2 YNFKEQ. V lost 0 bases and J lost 6; bases outside the gene matches: 6. Here the CDR3 DNA reads TGTGCCAGCAGCCAAGATGAGAGCGGGGGGCCCAATGAGCAGTTCTTC. It specifies CASSQDESGGPNEQFF.

V is TRBV6-5 and J is TRBJ2-3; D gene uncertain. Trimming left V 0 bases short and J 4 bases short, with 5 bases between. Germline CDR1 and CDR2: MNHEY and SVGAGI. This CDR3 spans 13 amino acids. The CDR3 nucleotides are TGTGCCAGCAGTTACTCGAGAGCAGATACGCAGTATTTT. Protein sequence: CASSYSRADTQYF.

This chain's CDR3 is CASSTASGYNEQFF. DNA of the CDR3: TGTGCCAGTAGTACGGCTAGCGGTTACAATGAGCAGTTCTTC. J is TRBJ2-1 and V is TRBV19, with 7 bases lining up with TRBD2. The junction had 4 bases not matched to a gene; V was cut back by 4 bases and J by 4 bases. Looked up from germline, CDR1 is LNHDA and CDR2 is SQIVND (reference sequence). The CDR3 sequence is 14 residues long.

The chain employs TRBV7-6 and TRBJ2-7; weak D call: TRBD1 (5 bases). The CDR3 spans 15 residues. Germline CDR1 and CDR2: SGHVS and FNYEAQ. Trimming left V 4 bases short and J 2 bases short, with 15 bases between. CDR3 region: CASSSFRAGTYEQYF. The CDR3, as DNA: TGTGCCAGCAGCTCCTTCAGGGCAGGAACCTACGAGCAGTACTTC. Filled out from reference TRBV7-6 and TRBJ2-7, the complete variable domain reads GAGVSQSPRYKVTKRGQDVALRCDPISGHVSLYWYRQALGQGPEFLTYFNYEAQQDKSGLPNDRFSAERPEGSISTLTIQRTEQRDSAMYRCASSSFRAGTYEQYFGPGTRLTVT.

In DNA, the CDR3 is TGCAGCGTTGAAGTTGAAGGGGGCTCTAGTGAAAAACTGTTTTTT. Translated: CSVEVEGGSSEKLFF. V is TRBV29-1 and J is TRBJ1-4; 7 nucleotides line up with TRBD1. Germline assignment: CDR1 SQVTM and CDR2 ANQGSEA. The CDR3 has 15 residues. The junction had 9 bases not matched to a gene; V was cut back by 1 base and J by 7 bases.

The V and J genes are TRBV10-3 and TRBJ2-3; 14 bases line up with TRBD2. Losses at the gene ends were 4 bases for V and 7 bases for J; bases not matched to a gene: 4. Germline assignment: CDR1 ENHRY and CDR2 SYGVKD. This CDR3 spans 15 amino acids. The CDR3 DNA reads as TGTGCCATCAGTGGGGGACTAGCGGGAGTGAATACGCAGTATTTT. It codes for CAISGGLAGVNTQYF.

The chain has TRBV10-1 and TRBJ1-1; maybe TRBD1 (5 bases). The CDR3 spans 14 residues. The V gene's germline CDR1 is WNHNN and CDR2 SYGVQD (reference sequence). V lost 1 base and J lost 3, with 9 bases in between. CDR3 region: CASSEYRTYTEAFF. The CDR3 nucleotides read TGCGCCAGCAGTGAGTACAGGACCTACACTGAAGCTTTCTTT.

In this sample, this clone turned up a few times. This chain uses TRBV6-6 with TRBJ1-5; no clear D gene. In germline, CDR1 is MNHNY, CDR2 SVGAGI (reference sequence). V dropped 7 bases and J dropped 4 bases, with 14 bases sitting between them. The length of the CDR3 is 14 residues. In nucleotides, the CDR3 is TGTGCCAGCACCCCCGTCGGGGATAATCAGCCCCAGCATTTT. Translating gives CASTPVGDNQPQHF.

This chain joins TRBV5-1 and TRBJ2-1, with TRBD2 matching over 9 bases. Looked up from germline, CDR1 is SGHRS and CDR2 is YFSETQ. This CDR3 contains 14 residues. J lost 9 bases, V lost 5 bases, and 9 bases had no gene match. CDR3 region: CASSGGGAGREQFF. For the CDR3, the DNA is TGCGCCAGCAGTGGCGGGGGGGCCGGCCGTGAGCAGTTCTTC.

The V and J genes are TRBV14 and TRBJ2-5; D unresolved. Deletions cut 4 bases from V and 1 base from J, with 10 bases between. This CDR3 region has 14 residues. Germline V gives CDR1 SGHDN, CDR2 FVKESK. The CDR3 region has the DNA TGTGCCAGCAGCCGGTTCAGTCTCCAAGAGACCCAGTACTTC. Its protein is CASSRFSLQETQYF.

The chain has TRBV7-9 and TRBJ2-3; 9 positions match TRBD2. Unmatched junction bases numbered 9, after V lost 1 base and J lost 1 base. Germline V gene sequence: CDR1 SEHNR, CDR2 FQNEAQ (reference sequence). This CDR3 spans 18 amino acids. The DNA for the CDR3 is TGTGCCAGCAGCTTAGTAGGCGTCGCGGGAGGGCGCACAGATACGCAGTATTTT. Residues: CASSLVGVAGGRTDTQYF.

In its sample, this clone was seen a few times. The rearrangement joins TRBV7-8 to TRBJ2-3; TRBD2 matches 7 bases. The V and J ends lost 3 bases and 4 bases, in that order; junction bases with no gene match: 13. The germline CDR1 and CDR2 sequences are SGHVS and FQNEAQ. The CDR3 sequence is 17 residues long. The CDR3 bases are TGTGCCAGCAGCTTCACACCGGCGACTAGCATTTCAGATACGCAGTATTTT. This codes for CASSFTPATSISDTQYF.

This sequence joins TRBV27 and TRBJ2-1; a weak D match, TRBD1 (5 bases). Trimming took off 6 bases at V and 0 bases at J, with 9 bases between the two ends. Germline CDR1 reads MNHEY; CDR2 reads SMNVEV (reference sequence). CDR3 length: 14 amino acids. The CDR3 nucleotides read TGTGCCAGCAGCAGACAGCTCTCCTACAATGAGCAGTTCTTC. Translation gives CASSRQLSYNEQFF.

V is TRBV7-9 and J is TRBJ2-1, with a weak D call TRBD2 (6 bases). The V gene's germline CDR1 is SEHNR and CDR2 FQNEAQ (reference sequence). This CDR3 spans 16 amino acids. The V and J ends lost 1 base and 6 bases respectively, with 16 bases between them. The CDR3 loop reads CASSLGTGVPLNEQFF. The CDR3 nucleotides are TGTGCCAGCAGCTTAGGGACGGGAGTCCCCCTCAATGAGCAGTTCTTC.